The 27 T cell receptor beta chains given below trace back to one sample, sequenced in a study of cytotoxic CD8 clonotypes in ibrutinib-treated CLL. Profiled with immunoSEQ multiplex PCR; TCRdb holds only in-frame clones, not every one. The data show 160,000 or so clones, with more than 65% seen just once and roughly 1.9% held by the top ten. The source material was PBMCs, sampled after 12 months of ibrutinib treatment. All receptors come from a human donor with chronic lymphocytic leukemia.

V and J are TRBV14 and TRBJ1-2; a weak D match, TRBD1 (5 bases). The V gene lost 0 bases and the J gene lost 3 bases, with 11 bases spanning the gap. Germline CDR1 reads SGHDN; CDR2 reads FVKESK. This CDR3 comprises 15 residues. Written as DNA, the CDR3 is TGTGCCAGCAGCCAAGAACGTGCGGGACACTATGGCTACACCTTC. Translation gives CASSQERAGHYGYTF.

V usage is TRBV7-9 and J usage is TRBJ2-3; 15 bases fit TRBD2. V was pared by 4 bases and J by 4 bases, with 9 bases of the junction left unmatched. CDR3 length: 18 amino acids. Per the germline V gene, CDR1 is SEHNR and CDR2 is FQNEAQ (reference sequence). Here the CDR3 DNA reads TGTGCCAGCAGCTGGACTAGCGGGGGGGCCGATTTGGCAGATACGCAGTATTTT. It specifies CASSWTSGGADLADTQYF. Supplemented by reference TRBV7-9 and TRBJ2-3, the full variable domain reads DTGVSQNPRHKITKRGQNVTFRCDPISEHNRLYWYRQTLGQGPEFLTYFQNEAQLEKSRLLSDRFSAERPKGSFSTLEIQRTEQGDSAMYLCASSWTSGGADLADTQYFGPGTRLTVL.

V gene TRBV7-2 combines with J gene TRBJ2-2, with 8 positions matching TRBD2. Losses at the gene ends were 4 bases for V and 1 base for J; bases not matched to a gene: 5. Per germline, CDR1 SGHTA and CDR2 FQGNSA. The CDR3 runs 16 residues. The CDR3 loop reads CASSSYSGVNTGELFF. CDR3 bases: TGTGCCAGCAGCTCGTATAGCGGGGTGAACACCGGGGAGCTGTTTTTT.

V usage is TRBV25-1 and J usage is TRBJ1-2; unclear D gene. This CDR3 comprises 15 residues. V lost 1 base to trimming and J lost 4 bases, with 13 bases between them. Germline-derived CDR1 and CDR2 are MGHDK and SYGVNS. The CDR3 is CASSEFDGNGYGYTF. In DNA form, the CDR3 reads TGTGCCAGCAGTGAATTTGACGGGAATGGCTATGGCTACACCTTC.

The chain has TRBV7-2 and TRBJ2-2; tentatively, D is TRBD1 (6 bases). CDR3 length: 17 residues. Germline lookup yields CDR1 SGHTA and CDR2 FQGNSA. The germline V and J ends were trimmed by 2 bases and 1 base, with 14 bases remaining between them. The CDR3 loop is CASSLPTGIGNTGELFF. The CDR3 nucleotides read TGTGCCAGCAGCTTACCCACAGGGATTGGGAACACCGGGGAGCTGTTTTTT. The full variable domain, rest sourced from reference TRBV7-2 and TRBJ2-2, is GAGVSQSPSNKVTEKGKDVELRCDPISGHTALYWYRQSLGQGLEFLIYFQGNSAPDKSGLPSDRFSAERTGGSVSTLTIQRTQQEDSAVYLCASSLPTGIGNTGELFFGEGSRLTVL.

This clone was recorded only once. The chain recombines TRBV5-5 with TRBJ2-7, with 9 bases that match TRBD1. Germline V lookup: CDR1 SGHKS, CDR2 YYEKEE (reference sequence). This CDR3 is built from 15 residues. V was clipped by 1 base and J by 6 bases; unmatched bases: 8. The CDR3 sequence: CASSLRQGVIGEQYF. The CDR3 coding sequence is TGTGCCAGCAGCTTGCGACAGGGGGTAATTGGCGAGCAGTACTTC.

The CDR3 DNA follows: TGCGCCAGCAGACGGACGCGCTGGGACACCGGGGAGCTGTTTTTT. This sequence encodes CASRRTRWDTGELFF. The chain combines TRBV5-1 with TRBJ2-2; D unresolved. The CDR3 totals 15 residues. Trimming pared 5 bases from V and 3 bases from J, leaving 14 bases between. The germline gives CDR1 SGHRS, CDR2 YFSETQ.

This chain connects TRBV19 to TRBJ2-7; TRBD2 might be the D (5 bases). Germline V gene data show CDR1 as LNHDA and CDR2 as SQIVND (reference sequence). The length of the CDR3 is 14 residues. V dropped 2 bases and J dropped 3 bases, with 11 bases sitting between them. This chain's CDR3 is CASSIRRGFYEQYF. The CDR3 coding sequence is TGTGCCAGTAGTATAAGACGGGGATTCTACGAGCAGTACTTC.

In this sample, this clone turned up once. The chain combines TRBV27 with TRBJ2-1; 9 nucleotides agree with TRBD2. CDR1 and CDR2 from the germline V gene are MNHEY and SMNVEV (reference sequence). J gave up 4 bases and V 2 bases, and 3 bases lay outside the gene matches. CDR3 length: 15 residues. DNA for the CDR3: TGTGCCAGCAGTTTAACTAGCGGGTTATACAATGAGCAGTTCTTC. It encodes CASSLTSGLYNEQFF.

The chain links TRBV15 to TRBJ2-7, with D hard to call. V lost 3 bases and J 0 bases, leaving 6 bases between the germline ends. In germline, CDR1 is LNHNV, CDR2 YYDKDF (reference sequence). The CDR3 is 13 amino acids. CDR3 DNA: TGTGCCACCAGCAGCAAAAACTCCTACGAGCAGTACTTC. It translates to CATSSKNSYEQYF.

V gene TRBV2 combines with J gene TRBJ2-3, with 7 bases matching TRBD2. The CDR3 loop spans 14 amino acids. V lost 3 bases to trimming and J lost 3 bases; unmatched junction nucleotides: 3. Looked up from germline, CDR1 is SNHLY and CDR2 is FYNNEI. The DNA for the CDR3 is TGTGCCAGCAGTGAGGGGGGAGGGACAGATACGCAGTATTTT. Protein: CASSEGGGTDTQYF.

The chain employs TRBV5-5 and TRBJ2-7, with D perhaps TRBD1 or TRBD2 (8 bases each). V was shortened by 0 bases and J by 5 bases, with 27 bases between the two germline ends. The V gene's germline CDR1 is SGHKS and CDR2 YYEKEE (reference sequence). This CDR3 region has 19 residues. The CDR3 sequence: CASSLVLPGGDRWPHEQYF. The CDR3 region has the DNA TGTGCCAGCAGCTTGGTACTCCCGGGGGGGGACAGGTGGCCCCACGAGCAGTACTTC.

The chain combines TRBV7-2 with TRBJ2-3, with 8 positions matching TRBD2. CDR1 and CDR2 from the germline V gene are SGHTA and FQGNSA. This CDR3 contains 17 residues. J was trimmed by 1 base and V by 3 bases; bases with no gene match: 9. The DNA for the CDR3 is TGTGCCAGCAGCTTCCTGCCCAGCGGGGGCCGCACAGATACGCAGTATTTT. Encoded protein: CASSFLPSGGRTDTQYF.

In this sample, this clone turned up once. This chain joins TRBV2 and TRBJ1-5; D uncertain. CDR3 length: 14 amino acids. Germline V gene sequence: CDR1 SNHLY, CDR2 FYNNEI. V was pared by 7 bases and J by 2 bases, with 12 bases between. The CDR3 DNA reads TGTGCCAGCAACGGGGAGGGCGGCAATCAGCCCCAGCATTTT. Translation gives CASNGEGGNQPQHF.

DNA for the CDR3: TGTGCCAGCAGCCCAGAGCCCGGGACCTATGGCTACACCTTC. Its translation is CASSPEPGTYGYTF. V is TRBV7-2 and J is TRBJ1-2; D perhaps matches TRBD1 (5 bases). Trimming shortened V by 5 bases and J by 4 bases, and 14 bases separated the two germline ends. The germline V gene encodes CDR1 SGHTA and CDR2 FQGNSA. CDR3 length equals 14 residues.

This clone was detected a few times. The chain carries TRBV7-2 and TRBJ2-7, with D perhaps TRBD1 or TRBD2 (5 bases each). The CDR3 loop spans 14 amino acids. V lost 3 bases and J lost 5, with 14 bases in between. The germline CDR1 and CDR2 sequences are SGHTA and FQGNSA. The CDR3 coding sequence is TGTGCCAGCAGCTTGGTAGCAGGGACCAACGAGCAGTACTTC. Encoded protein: CASSLVAGTNEQYF.

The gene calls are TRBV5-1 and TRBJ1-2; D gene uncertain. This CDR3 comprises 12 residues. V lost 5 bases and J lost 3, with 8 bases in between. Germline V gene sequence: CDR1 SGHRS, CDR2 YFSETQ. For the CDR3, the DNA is TGCGCCAGCAGTCTTATGGACTATGGCTACACCTTC. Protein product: CASSLMDYGYTF.

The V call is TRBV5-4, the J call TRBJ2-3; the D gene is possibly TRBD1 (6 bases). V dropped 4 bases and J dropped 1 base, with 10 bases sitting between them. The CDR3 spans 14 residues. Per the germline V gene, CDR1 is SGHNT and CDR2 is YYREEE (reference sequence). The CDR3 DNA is TGTGCCAGCAGCATACAGGGTGGCACAGATACGCAGTATTTT. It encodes CASSIQGGTDTQYF.

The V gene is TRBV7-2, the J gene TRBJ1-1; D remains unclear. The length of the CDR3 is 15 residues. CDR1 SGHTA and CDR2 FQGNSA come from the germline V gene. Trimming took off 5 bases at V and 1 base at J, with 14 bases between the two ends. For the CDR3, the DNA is TGTGCCAGCAGCCTGATCCCCAAGCCGAACACTGAAGCTTTCTTT. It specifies CASSLIPKPNTEAFF.

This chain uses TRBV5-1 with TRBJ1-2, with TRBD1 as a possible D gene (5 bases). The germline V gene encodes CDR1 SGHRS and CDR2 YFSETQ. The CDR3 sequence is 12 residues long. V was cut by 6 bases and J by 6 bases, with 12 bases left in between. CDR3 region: CASKGEVDGYTF. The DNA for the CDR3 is TGCGCCAGCAAAGGGGAGGTAGATGGCTACACCTTC.

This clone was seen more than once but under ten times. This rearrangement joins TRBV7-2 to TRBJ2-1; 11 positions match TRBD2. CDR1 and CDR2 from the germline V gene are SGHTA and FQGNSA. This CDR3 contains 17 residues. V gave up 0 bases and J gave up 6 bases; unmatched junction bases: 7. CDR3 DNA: TGTGCCAGCAGCTTAGCGCGTAGCGGGAGGGTAAGCAATGAGCAGTTCTTC. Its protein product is CASSLARSGRVSNEQFF.

The chain's CDR3 is CASSRPWGSYTGELFF. The CDR3 nucleotides are TGTGCCAGTAGTAGACCTTGGGGAAGCTACACCGGGGAGCTGTTTTTT. The chain is built from TRBV19 and TRBJ2-2; D unclear. The CDR3 extends over 16 amino acids. The V end lost 4 bases, the J end lost 3 bases, and 15 bases lay between the germline ends. CDR1 is LNHDA and CDR2 is SQIVND in the germline V gene (reference sequence).

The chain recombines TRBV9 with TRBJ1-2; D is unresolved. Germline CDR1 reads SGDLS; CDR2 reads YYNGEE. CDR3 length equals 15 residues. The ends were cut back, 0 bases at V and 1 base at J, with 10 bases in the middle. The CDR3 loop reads CASSVGSHSNYGYTF. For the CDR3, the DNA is TGTGCCAGCAGCGTAGGCTCCCATAGTAACTATGGCTACACCTTC.

Here the CDR3 reads CASSEISGANVLTF. In nucleotides, the CDR3 is TGTGCCAGCAGTGAGATCTCTGGGGCCAACGTCCTGACTTTC. The chain couples TRBV6-1 to TRBJ2-6; unclear D gene. The germline V gene has CDR1 MNHNS and CDR2 SASEGT. This CDR3 is 14 amino acids long. Trimming cost V 3 bases and J 0 bases, with 3 bases left between them.

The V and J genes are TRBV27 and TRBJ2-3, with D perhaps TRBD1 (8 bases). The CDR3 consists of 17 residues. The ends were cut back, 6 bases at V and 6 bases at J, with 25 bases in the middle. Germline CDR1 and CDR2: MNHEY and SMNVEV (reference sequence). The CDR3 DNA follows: TGTGCCAGCAGCATGATCAGGACAGGGAAGGGGGGGGATACGCAGTATTTT. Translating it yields CASSMIRTGKGGDTQYF.

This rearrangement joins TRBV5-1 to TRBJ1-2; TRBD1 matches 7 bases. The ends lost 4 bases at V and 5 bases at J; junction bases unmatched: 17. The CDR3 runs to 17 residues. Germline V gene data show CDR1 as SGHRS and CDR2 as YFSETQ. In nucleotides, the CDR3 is TGCGCCAGCAGCATCACAGGGGATCCAGCCTCAGGGTATGGCTACACCTTC. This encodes CASSITGDPASGYGYTF.

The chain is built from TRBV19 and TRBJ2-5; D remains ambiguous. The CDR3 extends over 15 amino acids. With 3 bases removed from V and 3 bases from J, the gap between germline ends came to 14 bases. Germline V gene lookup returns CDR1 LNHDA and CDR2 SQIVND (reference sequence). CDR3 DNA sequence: TGTGCCAGTAGTATTGGCAGGAGACCCAAAGAGACCCAGTACTTC. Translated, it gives CASSIGRRPKETQYF.